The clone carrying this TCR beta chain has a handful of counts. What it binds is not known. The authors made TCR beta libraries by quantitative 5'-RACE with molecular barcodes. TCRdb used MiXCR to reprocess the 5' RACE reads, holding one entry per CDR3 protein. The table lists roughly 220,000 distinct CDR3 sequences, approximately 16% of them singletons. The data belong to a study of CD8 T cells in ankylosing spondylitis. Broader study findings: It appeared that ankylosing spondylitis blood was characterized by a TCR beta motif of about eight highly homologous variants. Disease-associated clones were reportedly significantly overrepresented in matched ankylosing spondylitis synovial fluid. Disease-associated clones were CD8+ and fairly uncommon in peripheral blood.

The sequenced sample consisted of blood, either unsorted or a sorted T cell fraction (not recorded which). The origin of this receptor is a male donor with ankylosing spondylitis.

Here the CDR3 DNA reads TGTGCCAGCAGTCCCCCCGGACAGGGACAAGAGACCCAGTACTTC. Its protein product is CASSPPGQGQETQYF. The chain has TRBV6-1 and TRBJ2-5; TRBD1 matches 8 bases. V lost 5 bases, J lost 2 bases, and 7 bases stayed unmatched. The length of the CDR3 is 15 residues. CDR1 MNHNS and CDR2 SASEGT come from the germline V gene.